These 29 T cell receptor beta chains were sequenced from one sample in a study of post-analysis software for immune sequencing data. Overall study results and limits: There were five or six TRBV segments more frequent in patients than controls, and TRBV5-6, TRBV5-1 and TRBV20-1 were among them.

Every TCR beta cDNA library bore unique molecular identifiers. A single record per CDR3 protein comes from TCRdb applying MiXCR to the PCR reads. The data contain fewer than 900,000 distinct CDR3 sequences, just over 45% of them singletons. For these TCRs, the target antigens are not known. The specimen sequenced was blood. The receptors stem from a girl aged 10-17 years with multiple sclerosis.

This clonotype was seen a handful of times. The chain combines TRBV20-1 with TRBJ2-5, with D perhaps TRBD2 (5 bases). Trimming left V 6 bases short and J 0 bases short, with 14 bases between. Germline V gene data show CDR1 as DFQATT and CDR2 as SNEGSKA (reference sequence). The CDR3 spans 14 residues. The chain's CDR3 is CSARDMADQETQYF. The DNA for the CDR3 is TGCAGTGCGAGGGATATGGCGGACCAAGAGACCCAGTACTTC.

This clonotype showed up just a few times. The rearrangement links TRBV27 to TRBJ1-6; D is unclear. V dropped 2 bases and J dropped 8 bases, with 10 bases sitting between them. CDR1 and CDR2 from the germline V gene are MNHEY and SMNVEV (reference sequence). There are 14 residues in the CDR3. CDR3 amino acids: CASSLRIGDSPLHF. The CDR3 DNA reads TGTGCCAGCAGTTTAAGGATAGGTGATTCACCCCTCCACTTT.

The chain uses TRBV10-3 and TRBJ1-1; 9 nucleotides agree with TRBD1. After removal of 5 bases from V and 5 bases from J, the junction contained 6 bases not matched to a gene. CDR1 is ENHRY and CDR2 is SYGVKD in the germline V gene. The CDR3 consists of 14 residues. This CDR3 reads CAISKDRGDTEAFF. The CDR3 region has the DNA TGTGCCATCAGTAAAGACAGGGGGGATACTGAAGCTTTCTTT.

The chain links TRBV5-1 to TRBJ1-2; 7 bases are a match to TRBD1. This CDR3 region has 15 residues. Germline V lookup: CDR1 SGHRS, CDR2 YFSETQ. With 4 bases clipped from V and 6 bases from J, the junction kept 12 bases outside the gene matches. CDR3 DNA: TGCGCCAGCAGCCCCTCTGGGGGGACAGTCCATGGCTACACCTTC. This translates into CASSPSGGTVHGYTF.

The table lists this clonotype with a few counts. This chain connects TRBV29-1 to TRBJ2-7; TRBD1 matches 7 bases. Unmatched junction bases numbered 11, after V lost 4 bases and J lost 2 bases. The CDR3 has 15 amino acids. From germline, CDR1 is SQVTM and CDR2 ANQGSEA. CDR3 amino acids: CSVVATDRKTYEQYF. DNA of the CDR3: TGCAGCGTTGTGGCCACGGACAGGAAAACCTACGAGCAGTACTTC.

The chain is built from TRBV5-1 and TRBJ2-5; D uncertain. The V gene's germline CDR1 is SGHRS and CDR2 YFSETQ. V was shortened by 0 bases and J by 2 bases, with 8 bases between the two germline ends. The CDR3 spans 14 residues. CDR3 coding DNA: TGCGCCAGCAGCTTGGCCAAGACTCAAGAGACCCAGTACTTC. Protein sequence: CASSLAKTQETQYF.

The rearrangement links TRBV20-1 to TRBJ2-4; possibly TRBD2 for D (5 bases). Between the trimmed V and J ends, which lost 6 bases and 0 bases, there was a span of 9 bases. The CDR3 sequence is 13 residues long. Germline V lookup: CDR1 DFQATT, CDR2 SNEGSKA (reference sequence). The DNA for the CDR3 is TGCAGTGCGGTACTAGAAGCCAAAAACATTCAGTACTTC. This sequence encodes CSAVLEAKNIQYF.

This clonotype has a handful of counts. The CDR3 region has the DNA TGTGCCACCAGTGATTTGAGGGGGCGAGCTTTCTTT. Protein: CATSDLRGRAFF. The rearrangement joins TRBV24-1 to TRBJ1-1; 7 bases fit TRBD1. Per the germline V gene, CDR1 is KGHDR and CDR2 is SFDVKD. This CDR3 region has 12 residues. V lost 0 bases, J lost 10 bases, and 1 base stayed unmatched.

This sequence joins TRBV29-1 and TRBJ2-7; 12 nucleotides agree with TRBD2. This CDR3 is 15 amino acids long. Germline-derived CDR1 and CDR2 are SQVTM and ANQGSEA. V lost 4 bases, J lost 7 bases, and 11 bases stayed unmatched. DNA of the CDR3: TGCAGCGTTGTCAAGGCTAGCGGGAGGGGAGGGGAGCAGTACTTC. This gives the protein CSVVKASGRGGEQYF.

This clonotype was picked up a small number of times. The rearrangement uses TRBV20-1 and TRBJ2-3; 7 nucleotides align to TRBD2. The CDR3 sequence is 15 residues long. V lost 5 bases to trimming and J lost 2 bases; unmatched junction nucleotides: 10. Germline V gives CDR1 DFQATT, CDR2 SNEGSKA (reference sequence). The CDR3 coding sequence is TGCAGTGCTCGCTCGGGGGAGCGGGACACAGATACGCAGTATTTT. This translates into CSARSGERDTDTQYF.

The V gene is TRBV7-6, the J gene TRBJ2-7; 8 bases line up with TRBD2. From germline, CDR1 is SGHVS and CDR2 FNYEAQ. Trimming cost V 5 bases and J 3 bases; bases outside gene matches: 6. The CDR3 consists of 14 residues. The CDR3 nucleotides are TGTGCCAGCAGCCGACGGGAGGGGATCTACGAGCAGTACTTC. Protein product: CASSRREGIYEQYF.

This clonotype was seen a few times. V is TRBV5-4 and J is TRBJ2-5, with TRBD2 matching over 9 bases. Per the germline V gene, CDR1 is SGHNT and CDR2 is YYREEE (reference sequence). The V and J ends lost 0 bases and 6 bases, in that order; junction bases with no gene match: 9. The CDR3 covers 16 residues. CDR3 DNA: TGTGCCAGCAGCTTGGGCGGTAGCGGGAGCCAGAAGACCCAGTACTTC. Amino acids: CASSLGGSGSQKTQYF. Full variable domain (missing parts from reference TRBV5-4 and TRBJ2-5): ETGVTQSPTHLIKTRGQQVTLRCSSQSGHNTVSWYQQALGQGPQFIFQYYREEENGRGNFPPRFSGLQFPNYSSELNVNALELDDSALYLCASSLGGSGSQKTQYFGPGTRLLVL.

The chain has TRBV9 and TRBJ2-7; TRBD1 matches at 11 bases. J lost 5 bases, V lost 0 bases, and 4 bases had no gene match. In germline, CDR1 is SGDLS, CDR2 YYNGEE. The CDR3 has 15 amino acids. The CDR3 nucleotides read TGTGCCAGCAGCGTAGACGGGACAGGGGGAGACGAGCAGTACTTC. This gives the protein CASSVDGTGGDEQYF.

This chain uses TRBV7-2 with TRBJ2-7, with D tentatively TRBD1 (5 bases). The DNA end is more similar to TRBJ2-5, so the J call may be wrong. The V gene's germline CDR1 is SGHTA and CDR2 FQGNSA. The CDR3 sequence is 15 residues long. CDR3 region: CASTQEQVSVRTQYF. For the CDR3, the DNA is TGTGCCAGCACCCAAGAACAGGTGTCGGTGAGGACCCAGTACTTC.

This clonotype was observed a handful of times. The chain couples TRBV24-1 to TRBJ2-3; D uncertain. Germline CDR1 is KGHDR and CDR2 is SFDVKD. The CDR3 spans 14 residues. The V end was cut by 4 bases, the J end by 2 bases, with 9 bases between. The DNA for the CDR3 is TGTGCCACCAGTGACCCTGACGACACAGATACGCAGTATTTT. It encodes CATSDPDDTDTQYF.

Notes on this clonotype: The conserved closing phenylalanine or tryptophan is absent in this CDR3, likely reflecting a read error. The rearrangement uses TRBV7-9 and TRBJ2-7; D is undetermined. Germline CDR1 and CDR2: SEHNR and FQNEAQ (reference sequence). With 1 base removed from V and 3 bases from J, the gap between germline ends came to 13 bases. The CDR3 sequence is 15 residues long. CDR3 sequence (DNA): TGTGCCAGCAGCTTAGTGGGTAGATCGGGCTACGAGCAGTACTTA. Amino acid sequence: CASSLVGRSGYEQYL.

In its sample, this clonotype was seen a few times. The DNA for the CDR3 is TGCAGTGCTGTGGGGCTAGCGGGAACGGTTGGGTCTTCGAGCGAGCAGTACTTC. Its translation: CSAVGLAGTVGSSSEQYF. This chain connects TRBV20-1 to TRBJ2-4; 9 bases agree with TRBD2. The closer fit of TRBJ2-7 to the DNA end suggests the J call may be wrong. Germline V CDR1 and CDR2: DFQATT, SNEGSKA (reference sequence). The CDR3 covers 18 residues.

The rearrangement joins TRBV3-1 to TRBJ2-5; D gene uncertain. Germline CDR1 and CDR2: LGHDT and YNNKEL (reference sequence). The CDR3 has 15 amino acids. The V end was cut by 5 bases, the J end by 1 base, with 14 bases between. CDR3 region: CASSFSIALQETQYF. Here the CDR3 DNA reads TGTGCCAGCAGCTTTTCCATAGCCCTCCAAGAGACCCAGTACTTC.

The chain combines TRBV18 with TRBJ1-1; D unclear. V lost 5 bases and J 1 base, leaving 8 bases between the germline ends. The CDR3 runs 13 residues. Germline V lookup: CDR1 KGHSH, CDR2 LQKENI. Written as DNA, the CDR3 is TGTGCCAGCTCAGCCGACGGGAACACTGAAGCTTTCTTT. Translated, it gives CASSADGNTEAFF.

This CDR3 is CASSQRSLHLYTEAFF. The CDR3 coding sequence is TGCGCCAGTAGCCAAAGATCGTTACATCTATACACTGAAGCTTTCTTT. The V gene is TRBV5-1, the J gene TRBJ1-1, with unresolved D. V lost 8 bases and J lost 3, with 23 bases in between. The CDR3 sequence is 16 residues long. Germline assignment: CDR1 SGHRS and CDR2 YFSETQ.

This clonotype was seen a few times. This chain connects TRBV20-1 to TRBJ1-2; 8 bases fit TRBD1. Germline CDR1 reads DFQATT; CDR2 reads SNEGSKA (reference sequence). The ends lost 5 bases at V and 5 bases at J; junction bases unmatched: 10. This CDR3 is built from 14 residues. CDR3 protein: CSAPDRGEGYGYTF. The CDR3 DNA is TGCAGTGCTCCAGACAGGGGAGAGGGTTATGGCTACACCTTC.

This clonotype has a handful of counts. The gene calls are TRBV7-6 and TRBJ1-4; 10 nucleotides line up with TRBD1. V shed 5 bases and J 7 bases; nucleotides not matched to a gene: 10. This CDR3 is built from 16 residues. The germline V gene has CDR1 SGHVS and CDR2 FNYEAQ. CDR3 DNA: TGTGCCAGCAGCACAAAGGACAGGGGGACGACTGAAAAACTGTTTTTT. It yields the protein CASSTKDRGTTEKLFF.

The chain has TRBV5-1 and TRBJ2-1; 9 bases fit TRBD2. The V and J ends lost 1 base and 8 bases, in that order; junction bases with no gene match: 7. The CDR3 consists of 15 residues. Germline V gives CDR1 SGHRS, CDR2 YFSETQ. The CDR3, as DNA: TGCGCCAGCAGCTTGCAGACGGGACTAGCAGATGAGCAGTTCTTC. Translation: CASSLQTGLADEQFF.

This chain connects TRBV7-2 to TRBJ1-4; D not resolved. Trimming took 4 bases from V and 8 from J, leaving 11 bases between them. The CDR3 spans 13 residues. From germline, CDR1 is SGHTA and CDR2 FQGNSA. Here the CDR3 reads CASSSSWAEKLFF. In nucleotides, the CDR3 is TGTGCCAGCAGCTCCTCTTGGGCAGAAAAACTGTTTTTT.

This rearrangement joins TRBV30 to TRBJ1-1; D is ambiguous. The germline gives CDR1 GTSNPN, CDR2 SVGIG (reference sequence). CDR3 length: 12 residues. The germline V and J ends were trimmed by 1 base and 1 base, with 4 bases remaining between them. The chain's CDR3 is CAWSDTNTEAFF. The DNA for the CDR3 is TGTGCCTGGAGTGACACGAACACTGAAGCTTTCTTT.

Only one count was recorded for this clonotype. A read error may account for a junction end that differs from germline. The chain joins TRBV12-3 or TRBV12-4 to TRBJ2-5, with no clear D. CDR3 length: 17 residues. CDR3 nucleotides: TGTGCCAGCAGTTTGTTGAGACAACTCCCGTACCAAGAGGCCCAGTACTTC. The encoded protein is CASSLLRQLPYQEAQYF.

This chain joins TRBV20-1 and TRBJ1-1; TRBD1 aligns across 7 bases. This CDR3 contains 15 residues. V was clipped by 3 bases and J by 7 bases; unmatched bases: 14. Germline CDR1 reads DFQATT; CDR2 reads SNEGSKA (reference sequence). In DNA, the CDR3 is TGCAGTGCTAGCCGTACATTAACAGGGGTTGGTGAAGCTTTCTTT. It specifies CSASRTLTGVGEAFF.

The chain uses TRBV7-8 and TRBJ2-5, with D hard to call. This CDR3 is 14 amino acids long. Germline lookup yields CDR1 SGHVS and CDR2 FQNEAQ. The V gene lost 1 base and the J gene lost 0 bases, with 6 bases spanning the gap. The CDR3 nucleotides read TGTGCCAGCAGCTTAGAGGAGTACCAAGAGACCCAGTACTTC. Translating gives CASSLEEYQETQYF.

This rearrangement joins TRBV9 to TRBJ2-6; 7 bases align to TRBD1. CDR3 size: 16 residues. Germline V gene sequence: CDR1 SGDLS, CDR2 YYNGEE. V dropped 0 bases and J dropped 4; count of bases not matched to a gene: 4. Here the CDR3 DNA reads TGTGCCAGCAGCGTAGGCGACAGGGCCGGGGCCAACGTCCTGACTTTC. Its translation: CASSVGDRAGANVLTF.